Shown below are 17 T cell receptor beta chains from a single sample sequenced in a study of shared clonotypes between healthy human individuals. Generated by immunoSEQ multiplex PCR, the TCRdb table keeps only in-frame clones and is missing some. This table holds 800,000 to 1,200,000 clones, around 78% found once. Sequenced: memory CD4+ T cells from PBMCs. The subset here: CD45RA-negative fraction. The receptors originated from a man between 18 and 29 years old in good health. Some clones in this sample may be carry-over from other donors' samples.

The V gene is TRBV5-6, the J gene TRBJ1-4; D uncertain. The germline V gene encodes CDR1 SGHDT and CDR2 YYEEEE. V was pared by 3 bases and J by 8 bases, with 8 bases between. The CDR3 has 12 amino acids. CDR3 DNA: TGTGCCAGCAGCTCTAATGGGGAAAAACTGTTTTTT. Translating it yields CASSSNGEKLFF.

CDR3: CASSPPVRETQYF. CDR3 sequence (DNA): TGTGCCAGCTCACCACCAGTAAGGGAGACCCAGTACTTC. The V call is TRBV18, the J call TRBJ2-5; D is uncertain. The germline V gene encodes CDR1 KGHSH and CDR2 LQKENI. The CDR3 consists of 13 residues. V lost 0 bases and J 5 bases, leaving 7 bases between the germline ends. Full variable domain (outside the CDR3, taken from reference TRBV18 and TRBJ2-5): NAGVMQNPRHLVRRRGQEARLRCSPMKGHSHVYWYRQLPEEGLKFMVYLQKENIIDESGMPKERFSAEFPKEGPSILRIQQVVRGDSAAYFCASSPPVRETQYFGPGTRLLVL.

The chain is built from TRBV2 and TRBJ2-6; maybe TRBD1 (5 bases). With 5 bases removed from V and 0 bases from J, the gap between germline ends came to 17 bases. CDR1 SNHLY and CDR2 FYNNEI come from the germline V gene. This CDR3 is 18 amino acids long. In nucleotides, the CDR3 is TGTGCCAGCAGTCTCAGGGTCAGCCCTGCCTCTGGGGCCAACGTCCTGACTTTC. Amino acids: CASSLRVSPASGANVLTF.

The gene calls are TRBV9 and TRBJ2-1; 7 bases line up with TRBD2. The CDR3 loop spans 15 amino acids. Germline-derived CDR1 and CDR2 are SGDLS and YYNGEE. Trimming cost V 1 base and J 4 bases; bases outside gene matches: 5. The CDR3 DNA reads TGTGCCAGCAGCGTATTGGCGGGAGATTACAATGAGCAGTTCTTC. It encodes CASSVLAGDYNEQFF.

In its sample, this clone was seen once. This chain joins TRBV4-1 and TRBJ1-4; D is undetermined. The CDR3 has 18 residues. Trimming cost V 3 bases and J 0 bases, with 17 bases left between them. Germline CDR1 and CDR2: MGHRA and YSYEKL. The CDR3 DNA follows: TGCGCCAGCAGCCACCGTCATCGGGATCCCCCAACTAATGAAAAACTGTTTTTT. Amino acid sequence: CASSHRHRDPPTNEKLFF.

V gene TRBV6-4 combines with J gene TRBJ2-2; perhaps D is TRBD1 or TRBD2 (5 bases each). This CDR3 is 15 amino acids long. CDR1 is MRHNA and CDR2 is SNTAGT in the germline V gene. V dropped 7 bases and J dropped 5 bases, with 17 bases sitting between them. CDR3 region: CASTRDPEVTGELFF. CDR3 sequence (DNA): TGTGCCAGCACCAGGGACCCCGAAGTAACCGGGGAGCTGTTTTTT.

J is TRBJ2-7 and V is TRBV2, with D tentatively TRBD2 (6 bases). The CDR3 sequence is 14 residues long. The germline CDR1 and CDR2 sequences are SNHLY and FYNNEI. V was pared by 1 base and J by 0 bases, with 7 bases between. This chain's CDR3 is CASSEGAGSYEQYF. The CDR3 DNA is TGTGCCAGCAGTGAAGGAGCGGGCTCCTACGAGCAGTACTTC.

The chain combines TRBV27 with TRBJ2-1, with TRBD2 matching over 8 bases. CDR3 length: 15 residues. The ends lost 8 bases at V and 3 bases at J; junction bases unmatched: 9. Germline V gives CDR1 MNHEY, CDR2 SMNVEV (reference sequence). CDR3 sequence (DNA): TGTGCCAGCCCGAAGAAACTAGCGGTCTACAATGAGCAGTTCTTC. It is translated as CASPKKLAVYNEQFF.

The rearrangement uses TRBV29-1 and TRBJ1-3; D call uncertain. The CDR3 is made up of 12 amino acids. Trimming took off 3 bases at V and 7 bases at J, with 10 bases between the two ends. In germline, CDR1 is SQVTM, CDR2 ANQGSEA. The CDR3 DNA is TGCAGCGTTGAGGGGAAACAGAACACCATATATTTT. This sequence encodes CSVEGKQNTIYF.

The chain has TRBV5-1 and TRBJ1-3; a weak D match, TRBD1 (6 bases). CDR1 and CDR2 from the germline V gene are SGHRS and YFSETQ. The germline V and J ends were trimmed by 3 bases and 2 bases, with 21 bases remaining between them. The CDR3 has 18 amino acids. The DNA for the CDR3 is TGCGCCAGCAGCTCATCCTTTCTTTCTGCAGGGGCTGGAAACACCATATATTTT. Encoded protein: CASSSSFLSAGAGNTIYF.

The chain joins TRBV11-2 to TRBJ2-7; D might be TRBD2 (6 bases). Trimming cost V 1 base and J 2 bases, with 15 bases left between them. Germline V gene sequence: CDR1 SGHAT, CDR2 FQNNGV. This CDR3 has 16 residues. The CDR3 sequence is CASSLGGIRGAYEQYF. The DNA for the CDR3 is TGTGCCAGCAGCTTAGGCGGGATTCGAGGGGCCTACGAGCAGTACTTC.

The V and J genes are TRBV10-3 and TRBJ2-1; D is uncertain. V lost 10 bases and J 6 bases, leaving 16 bases between the germline ends. This CDR3 comprises 13 residues. CDR1 is ENHRY and CDR2 is SYGVKD in the germline V gene. The chain's CDR3 is CATEPGLTNEQFF. CDR3 DNA: TGTGCCACCGAACCGGGCCTGACCAATGAGCAGTTCTTC.

This chain links TRBV7-2 with TRBJ1-5; D remains ambiguous. Trimming took 5 bases from V and 4 from J, leaving 6 bases between them. CDR3 length equals 12 residues. Germline V CDR1 and CDR2: SGHTA, FQGNSA. CDR3 in DNA: TGTGCCAGCAGCCCAGATAATCAGCCCCAGCATTTT. Its protein product is CASSPDNQPQHF.

The V and J genes are TRBV19 and TRBJ2-5, with TRBD2 matching 9 bases. This CDR3 has 15 amino acids. Germline V CDR1 and CDR2: LNHDA, SQIVND (reference sequence). Trimming at V came to 4 bases and at J to 5 bases, leaving 8 bases not matched to a gene. CDR3 sequence reads: CASSTSGAISETQYF. The DNA of the CDR3 is TGTGCCAGTAGTACTAGCGGGGCAATTTCGGAGACCCAGTACTTC.

DNA of the CDR3: TGCAGCGTCGTTCGTCAGGGGTCCTATGGCTACACCTTC. This encodes CSVVRQGSYGYTF. This chain uses TRBV29-1 with TRBJ1-2, with D tentatively TRBD1 (6 bases). This CDR3 contains 13 residues. CDR1 SQVTM and CDR2 ANQGSEA come from the germline V gene. V lost 6 bases and J 4 bases, leaving 15 bases between the germline ends.

This clone came up a few times. The chain recombines TRBV19 with TRBJ1-5; 7 nucleotides line up with TRBD1. V dropped 6 bases and J dropped 2; count of bases not matched to a gene: 19. Germline CDR1 reads LNHDA; CDR2 reads SQIVND (reference sequence). This CDR3 is built from 19 residues. The CDR3 here is CASSPLTGAGEVRNQPQHF. CDR3 nucleotide sequence: TGTGCCAGTAGCCCATTAACAGGGGCGGGTGAAGTTCGCAATCAGCCCCAGCATTTT. The full variable domain, with the rest looked up from reference TRBV19 and TRBJ1-5, is DGGITQSPKYLFRKEGQNVTLSCEQNLNHDAMYWYRQDPGQGLRLIYYSQIVNDFQKGDIAEGYSVSREKKESFPLTVTSAQKNPTAFYLCASSPLTGAGEVRNQPQHFGDGTRLSIL.

As DNA, the CDR3 is TGTGCCTGGAGGAATCCTGACAGAGTCAATCAGCCCCAGCATTTT. This sequence encodes CAWRNPDRVNQPQHF. The gene calls are TRBV30 and TRBJ1-5; a weak D match, TRBD1 (5 bases). V was pared by 3 bases and J by 3 bases, with 15 bases between. Germline CDR1 and CDR2: GTSNPN and SVGIG (reference sequence). The length of the CDR3 is 15 residues.